This passage covers 23 T cell receptor beta chains from one sample sequenced in a study of T cell responses to AZD1222 COVID-19 vaccine. TCRdb's table, derived via immunoSEQ multiplex PCR, lists solely in-frame clones and lacks some. Here the sample spans some 190,000 clones, 80% to 90% being singletons. The sequences come from peripheral blood, collected on day 0 of AZD1222 vaccination. These receptors were taken from an adult in good health.

This rearrangement joins TRBV3-1 (or the pseudogene TRBV3-2) to TRBJ2-1; tentatively, D is TRBD2 (6 bases). Germline V gene sequence: CDR1 LGHDT, CDR2 YNNKEL (reference sequence). This CDR3 has 19 residues. V lost 3 bases, J lost 15 bases, and 36 bases lay in between. CDR3 bases: TGTGCCAGCAGCCATAGCGGTCTTCACCCCCCTTGGCTTTCGGGTAGTCGGTTCTTC. Translated: CASSHSGLHPPWLSGSRFF.

The rearrangement links TRBV19 to TRBJ2-4; 14 nucleotides match TRBD2. The CDR3 is 16 residues long. In germline, CDR1 is LNHDA, CDR2 SQIVND (reference sequence). V dropped 5 bases and J dropped 3; count of bases not matched to a gene: 3. Here the CDR3 reads CASSPGLAGGKNIQYF. The CDR3 nucleotides are TGTGCCAGTAGTCCCGGACTAGCGGGGGGCAAAAACATTCAGTACTTC.

This clone has just one count. This chain joins TRBV9 and TRBJ2-1; no reliable D call. V lost 0 bases, J lost 5 bases, and 6 bases lay in between. The CDR3 runs to 13 residues. Germline CDR1 is SGDLS and CDR2 is YYNGEE. CDR3 sequence (DNA): TGTGCCAGCAGCGTAGGCCGCAACAATGAGCAGTTCTTC. Its translation is CASSVGRNNEQFF.

The chain is built from TRBV19 and TRBJ2-2; D gene ambiguous. V was clipped by 5 bases and J by 0 bases, with 16 bases between them. The V gene's germline CDR1 is LNHDA and CDR2 SQIVND (reference sequence). The CDR3 runs to 17 residues. The CDR3 DNA reads as TGTGCCAGTAGTCCGACCGAAGACAACTCGAACACCGGGGAGCTGTTTTTT. It is translated as CASSPTEDNSNTGELFF.

The table lists this clone with a few counts. The chain uses TRBV15 and TRBJ2-7; 9 nucleotides agree with TRBD1. The V and J ends lost 2 bases and 12 bases, in that order; junction bases with no gene match: 20. This CDR3 has 17 residues. The germline V gene has CDR1 LNHNV and CDR2 YYDKDF (reference sequence). The chain's CDR3 is CATSRPGTGTSTRRLYV. The CDR3, as DNA: TGTGCCACCAGCAGACCTGGGACAGGGACATCTACGAGACGACTGTACGTC.

The V call is TRBV19, the J call TRBJ2-3; weak D call: TRBD2 (6 bases). Germline CDR1 and CDR2: LNHDA and SQIVND (reference sequence). The V and J ends lost 9 bases and 0 bases respectively, with 10 bases between them. The CDR3 has 13 amino acids. CDR3 sequence reads: CASAGTSTDTQYF. As DNA, the CDR3 is TGTGCCAGCGCCGGGACTAGCACAGATACGCAGTATTTT.

The CDR3 region has the DNA TGCGCCAGCAGCTTGGACGGGACACCAAACACTGAAGCTTTCTTT. Its protein product is CASSLDGTPNTEAFF. V and J are TRBV5-1 and TRBJ1-1; perhaps TRBD1 as D (6 bases). V lost 0 bases to trimming and J lost 2 bases, with 11 bases between them. This CDR3 has 15 amino acids. Germline V gene data show CDR1 as SGHRS and CDR2 as YFSETQ.

This sequence joins TRBV18 and TRBJ2-7; 7 positions agree with TRBD1. CDR3 length: 12 residues. The ends lost 4 bases at V and 7 bases at J; junction bases unmatched: 4. From germline, CDR1 is KGHSH and CDR2 LQKENI. CDR3 coding DNA: TGTGCCAGCTCACAGGGGGCAGGGGAGCAGTACGTC. Its translation is CASSQGAGEQYV.

The chain links TRBV3-1 (or the pseudogene TRBV3-2) to TRBJ2-5, with D uncertain. Germline CDR1 LGHDT, CDR2 YNNKEL (reference sequence). Trimming cost V 1 base and J 5 bases, with 14 bases left between them. The CDR3 is made up of 15 amino acids. CDR3 residues: CASSQATLASETQYF. CDR3 nucleotides: TGTGCCAGCAGCCAAGCAACTCTCGCCTCCGAGACCCAGTACTTC.

This chain connects TRBV4-1 to TRBJ1-5; D remains unclear. V was clipped by 1 base and J by 2 bases, with 9 bases between them. The CDR3 sequence is 15 residues long. Germline V lookup: CDR1 MGHRA, CDR2 YSYEKL. CDR3 loop: CASSQGLLGNQPQHF. The CDR3 DNA sequence: TGCGCCAGCAGCCAAGGCCTTCTGGGCAATCAGCCCCAGCATTTT.

The genes are TRBV27 and TRBJ2-5; D remains ambiguous. CDR3 size: 16 residues. Trimming took off 0 bases at V and 5 bases at J, with 16 bases between the two ends. CDR1 and CDR2 from the germline V gene are MNHEY and SMNVEV (reference sequence). This CDR3 reads CASSLSFRIPQETQYF. Here the CDR3 DNA reads TGTGCCAGCAGTTTATCGTTCCGGATTCCCCAGGAGACCCAGTACTTC.

The chain joins TRBV6-1 to TRBJ2-2, with unresolved D. Trimming pared 2 bases from V and 6 bases from J, leaving 7 bases between. CDR3 length: 13 amino acids. Germline CDR1 is MNHNS and CDR2 is SASEGT. The CDR3 coding sequence is TGTGCCAGCAGTGAAAAGGTCCCCGGGGAGCTGTTTTTT. This translates into CASSEKVPGELFF.

This chain uses TRBV6-4 with TRBJ2-3; D is possibly TRBD2 (6 bases). With 2 bases removed from V and 4 bases from J, the gap between germline ends came to 10 bases. CDR3 length: 14 residues. Germline assignment: CDR1 MRHNA and CDR2 SNTAGT. The CDR3 here is CASSDGIAADTQYF. DNA for the CDR3: TGTGCCAGCAGTGACGGCATAGCGGCAGATACGCAGTATTTT.

This clone appeared a few times. This chain joins TRBV28 and TRBJ2-3; 11 bases align to TRBD2. Germline lookup yields CDR1 MDHEN and CDR2 SYDVKM. The ends lost 5 bases at V and 3 bases at J; junction bases unmatched: 7. The CDR3 is made up of 16 amino acids. The CDR3 loop reads CASSPIAGGITDTQYF. The CDR3 coding sequence is TGTGCCAGCAGTCCAATAGCGGGGGGGATAACAGATACGCAGTATTTT.

The gene calls are TRBV6-5 and TRBJ1-4; 11 bases agree with TRBD1. The CDR3 extends over 13 amino acids. V lost 7 bases and J lost 7; bases outside the gene matches: 2. Germline V gives CDR1 MNHEY, CDR2 SVGAGI. CDR3 coding DNA: TGTGCCAGCACCGGGACAGGGGGTGAAAAACTGTTTTTT. This gives the protein CASTGTGGEKLFF.

The chain links TRBV30 to TRBJ2-1; possible D gene TRBD1, 6 bases. Germline V gives CDR1 GTSNPN, CDR2 SVGIG (reference sequence). This CDR3 contains 16 residues. V gave up 6 bases and J gave up 7 bases, with 25 bases separating them. CDR3 sequence: CACKTPDTIQGNEQFF. CDR3 nucleotides: TGTGCCTGTAAGACCCCGGACACTATCCAGGGGAATGAGCAGTTCTTC.

This chain links TRBV9 with TRBJ2-2, with a possible D match to TRBD2 (6 bases). The CDR3 extends over 13 amino acids. Germline values: CDR1 SGDLS, CDR2 YYNGEE. Trimming took off 1 base at V and 7 bases at J, with 8 bases between the two ends. CDR3 loop: CASSVSGGGELFF. The CDR3 DNA reads as TGTGCCAGCAGCGTATCCGGGGGCGGGGAGCTGTTTTTT.

The chain couples TRBV25-1 to TRBJ1-5, with TRBD1 matching 7 bases. The ends lost 4 bases at V and 7 bases at J; junction bases unmatched: 7. There are 14 residues in the CDR3. Germline values: CDR1 MGHDK, CDR2 SYGVNS. The CDR3 loop reads CASSGTGVTQPQHF. Written as DNA, the CDR3 is TGTGCCAGCAGTGGAACAGGGGTTACGCAGCCCCAGCATTTT.

The chain joins TRBV2 to TRBJ1-1; weak D call: TRBD1 (6 bases). Trimming shortened V by 6 bases and J by 1 base, and 12 bases separated the two germline ends. The CDR3 length is 14 residues. Germline-derived CDR1 and CDR2 are SNHLY and FYNNEI. The CDR3 sequence is CASRPRGGNTEAFF. The DNA of the CDR3 is TGTGCCAGCAGGCCTCGAGGGGGGAACACTGAAGCTTTCTTT.

This sequence joins TRBV5-6 and TRBJ1-5, with D possibly TRBD1 on 5 matching bases. The V and J ends lost 2 bases and 3 bases respectively, with 9 bases between them. CDR3 length: 14 residues. Germline V CDR1 and CDR2: SGHDT, YYEEEE. CDR3 bases: TGTGCCAGCAGCTTAGGGGCGTTCAATCAGCCCCAGCATTTT. Translating it yields CASSLGAFNQPQHF. Complete variable domain (other parts from reference TRBV5-6 and TRBJ1-5): DAGVTQSPTHLIKTRGQQVTLRCSPKSGHDTVSWYQQALGQGPQFIFQYYEEEERQRGNFPDRFSGHQFPNYSSELNVNALLLGDSALYLCASSLGAFNQPQHFGDGTRLSIL.

The chain uses TRBV12-3 or TRBV12-4 and TRBJ1-4; 8 bases align to TRBD1. Trimming removed 5 bases from V and 7 bases from J; junction bases left unmatched: 0. The CDR3 covers 12 residues. CDR3 amino acids: CASSDRGEKLFF. The CDR3 DNA reads TGTGCCAGCAGTGACAGGGGTGAAAAACTGTTTTTT.

The gene calls are TRBV3-1 (or the pseudogene TRBV3-2) and TRBJ2-1; no definite D call. The CDR3 contains 16 residues. Germline CDR1 reads LGHDT; CDR2 reads YNNKEL (reference sequence). Trimming took 4 bases from V and 11 from J, leaving 24 bases between them. CDR3 amino acids: CASSPTSGQQIGQQFF. In DNA form, the CDR3 reads TGTGCCAGCAGCCCAACCTCGGGTCAGCAGATAGGACAGCAGTTCTTC.

The V gene is TRBV7-9, the J gene TRBJ2-7, with a tentative D call TRBD2 (6 bases). The CDR3 sequence is 12 residues long. Germline assignment: CDR1 SEHNR and CDR2 FQNEAQ (reference sequence). V dropped 5 bases and J dropped 5 bases, with 10 bases sitting between them. The CDR3: CASSRDFNEQYV. The CDR3 DNA reads TGTGCCAGCAGCCGGGACTTCAACGAGCAGTACGTC.